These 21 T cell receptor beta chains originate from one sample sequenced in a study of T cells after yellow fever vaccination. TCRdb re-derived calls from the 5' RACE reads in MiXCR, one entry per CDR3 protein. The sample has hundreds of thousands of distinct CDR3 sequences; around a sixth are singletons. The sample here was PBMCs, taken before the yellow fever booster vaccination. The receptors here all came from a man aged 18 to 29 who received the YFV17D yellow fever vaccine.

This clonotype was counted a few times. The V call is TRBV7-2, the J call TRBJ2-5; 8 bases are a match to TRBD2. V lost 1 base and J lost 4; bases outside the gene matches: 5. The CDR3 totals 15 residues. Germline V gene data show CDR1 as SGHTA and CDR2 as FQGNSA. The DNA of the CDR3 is TGTGCCAGCAGCTTAGGTGGGGCGGGGGGAGAGACCCAGTACTTC. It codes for CASSLGGAGGETQYF.

CDR3 in DNA: TGTGCCACCAGCAGAGATCGGCACACACAGGGACCCACAGATACGCAGTATTTT. Translating it yields CATSRDRHTQGPTDTQYF. This chain links TRBV15 with TRBJ2-3; D may be TRBD1 (6 bases). V shed 0 bases and J shed 2 bases, with 18 bases lying between them. Germline assignment: CDR1 LNHNV and CDR2 YYDKDF (reference sequence). This CDR3 is built from 18 residues.

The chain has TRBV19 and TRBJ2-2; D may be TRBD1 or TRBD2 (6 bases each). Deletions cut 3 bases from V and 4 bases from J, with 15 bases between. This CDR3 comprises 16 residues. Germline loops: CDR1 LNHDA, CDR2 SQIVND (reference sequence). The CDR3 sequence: CASSMELGGFTGELFF. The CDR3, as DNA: TGTGCCAGTAGTATGGAGTTGGGGGGCTTCACCGGGGAGCTGTTTTTT.

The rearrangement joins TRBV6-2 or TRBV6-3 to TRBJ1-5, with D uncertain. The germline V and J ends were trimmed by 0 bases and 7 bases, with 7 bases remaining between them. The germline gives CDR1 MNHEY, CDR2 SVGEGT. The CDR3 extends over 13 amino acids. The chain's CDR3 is CASSYSTEQPQHF. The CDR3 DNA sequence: TGTGCCAGCAGTTACTCGACCGAGCAGCCCCAGCATTTT.

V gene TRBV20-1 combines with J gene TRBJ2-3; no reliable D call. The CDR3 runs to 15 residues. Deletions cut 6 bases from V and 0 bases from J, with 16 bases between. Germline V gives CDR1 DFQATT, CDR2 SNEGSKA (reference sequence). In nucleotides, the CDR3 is TGCAGTGCCTTTGGATGGCCCTCGAGCACAGATACGCAGTATTTT. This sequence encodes CSAFGWPSSTDTQYF.

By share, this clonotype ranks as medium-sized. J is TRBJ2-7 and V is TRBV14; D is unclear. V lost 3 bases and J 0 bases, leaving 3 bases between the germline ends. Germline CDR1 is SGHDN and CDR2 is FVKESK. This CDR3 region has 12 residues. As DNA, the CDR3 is TGTGCCAGCAGCCATAGCTCCTACGAGCAGTACGTC. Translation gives CASSHSSYEQYV.

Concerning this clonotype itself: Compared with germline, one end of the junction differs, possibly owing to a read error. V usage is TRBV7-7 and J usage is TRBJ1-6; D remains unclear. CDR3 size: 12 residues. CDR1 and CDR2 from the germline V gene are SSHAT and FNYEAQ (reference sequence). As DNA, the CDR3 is TGTGCTAGCACCGGTTCGCGGTCACCCCTCCACTTT. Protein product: CASTGSRSPLHF.

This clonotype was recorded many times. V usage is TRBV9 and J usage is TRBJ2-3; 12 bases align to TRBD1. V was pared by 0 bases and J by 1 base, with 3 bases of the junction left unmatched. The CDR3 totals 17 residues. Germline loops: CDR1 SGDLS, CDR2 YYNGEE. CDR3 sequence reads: CASSVGRDRGRTDTQYF. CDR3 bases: TGTGCCAGCAGCGTAGGCCGGGACAGGGGGCGCACAGATACGCAGTATTTT.

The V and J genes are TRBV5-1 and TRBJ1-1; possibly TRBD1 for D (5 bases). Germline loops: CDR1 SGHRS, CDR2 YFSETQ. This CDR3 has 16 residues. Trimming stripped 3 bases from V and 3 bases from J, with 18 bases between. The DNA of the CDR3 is TGCGCCAGCAGCTGGAGGGGCCCGGGCAGTTACACTGAAGCTTTCTTT. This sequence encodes CASSWRGPGSYTEAFF.

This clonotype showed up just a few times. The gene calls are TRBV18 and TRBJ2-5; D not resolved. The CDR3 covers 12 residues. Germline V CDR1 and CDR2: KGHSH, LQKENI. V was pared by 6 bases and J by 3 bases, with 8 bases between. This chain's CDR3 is CASSQPEETQYF. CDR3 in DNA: TGTGCCAGCTCTCAACCGGAAGAGACCCAGTACTTC.

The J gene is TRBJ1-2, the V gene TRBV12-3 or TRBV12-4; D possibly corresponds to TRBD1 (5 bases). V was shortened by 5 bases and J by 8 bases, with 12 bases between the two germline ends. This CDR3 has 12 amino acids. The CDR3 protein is CASSPPGQGYTF. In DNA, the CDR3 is TGTGCCAGCAGTCCCCCAGGGCAGGGCTACACCTTC.

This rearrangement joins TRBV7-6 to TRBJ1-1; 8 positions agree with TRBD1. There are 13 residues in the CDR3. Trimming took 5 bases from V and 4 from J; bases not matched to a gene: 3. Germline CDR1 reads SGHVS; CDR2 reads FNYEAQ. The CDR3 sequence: CASSTDRGTEAFF. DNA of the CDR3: TGTGCCAGCAGCACAGACAGGGGCACTGAAGCTTTCTTT.

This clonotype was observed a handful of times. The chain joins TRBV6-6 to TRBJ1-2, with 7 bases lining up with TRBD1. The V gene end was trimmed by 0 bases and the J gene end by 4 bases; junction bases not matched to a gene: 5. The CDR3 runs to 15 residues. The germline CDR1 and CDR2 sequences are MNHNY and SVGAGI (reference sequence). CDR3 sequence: CASSYSARGGYGYTF. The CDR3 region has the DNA TGTGCCAGCAGTTACTCGGCCAGGGGGGGCTATGGCTACACCTTC.

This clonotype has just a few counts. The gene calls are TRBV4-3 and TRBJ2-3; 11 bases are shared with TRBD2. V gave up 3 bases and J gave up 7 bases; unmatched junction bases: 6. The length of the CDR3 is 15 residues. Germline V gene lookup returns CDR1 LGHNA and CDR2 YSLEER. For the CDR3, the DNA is TGCGCCAGCAGCCACGGGACTAGCGGCATAAATACGCAGTATTTT. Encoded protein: CASSHGTSGINTQYF.

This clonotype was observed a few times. CDR3 nucleotide sequence: TGTGCCAGCAGCATTGCGGGACTAGATGGCAATGAGCAGTTCTTC. This codes for CASSIAGLDGNEQFF. V usage is TRBV7-8 and J usage is TRBJ2-1, with 8 positions matching TRBD2. Germline CDR1 and CDR2: SGHVS and FQNEAQ. The CDR3 is made up of 15 amino acids. With 5 bases clipped from V and 6 bases from J, the junction kept 9 bases outside the gene matches.

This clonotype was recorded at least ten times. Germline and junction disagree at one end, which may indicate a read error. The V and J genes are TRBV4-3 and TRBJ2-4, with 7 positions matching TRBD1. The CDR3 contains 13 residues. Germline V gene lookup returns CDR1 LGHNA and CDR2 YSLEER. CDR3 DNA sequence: TGTGCCAGCAGCAGGGGGGCCAAAAACATTCAGTACTTC. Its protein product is CASSRGAKNIQYF.

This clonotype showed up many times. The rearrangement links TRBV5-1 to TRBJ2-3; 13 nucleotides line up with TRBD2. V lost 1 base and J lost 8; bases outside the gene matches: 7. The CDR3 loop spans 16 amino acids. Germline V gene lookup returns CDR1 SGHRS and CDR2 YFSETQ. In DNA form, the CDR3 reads TGCGCCAGCAGCTTGTATACTAGCGGGGGGGCAATTACGCAGTATTTT. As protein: CASSLYTSGGAITQYF.

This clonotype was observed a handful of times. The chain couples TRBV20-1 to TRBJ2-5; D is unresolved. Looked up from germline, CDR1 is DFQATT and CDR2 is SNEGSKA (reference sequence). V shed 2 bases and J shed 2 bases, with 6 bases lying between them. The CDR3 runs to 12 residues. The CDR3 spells CSARTDQETQYF. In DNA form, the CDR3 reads TGCAGTGCTAGAACAGATCAAGAGACCCAGTACTTC.

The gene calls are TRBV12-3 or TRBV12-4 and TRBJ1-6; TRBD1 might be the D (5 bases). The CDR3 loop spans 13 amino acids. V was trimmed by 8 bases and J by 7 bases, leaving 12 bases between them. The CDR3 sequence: CASQSGVNSPLHF. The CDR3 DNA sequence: TGTGCCAGCCAGTCGGGGGTAAATTCACCCCTCCACTTT.

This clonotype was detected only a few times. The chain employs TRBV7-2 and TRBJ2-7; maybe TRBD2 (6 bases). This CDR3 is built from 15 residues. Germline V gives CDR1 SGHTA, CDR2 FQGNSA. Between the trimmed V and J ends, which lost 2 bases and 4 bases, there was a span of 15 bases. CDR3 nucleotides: TGTGCCAGCAGCTTATTCAGCGGGCTAGCTTACGAGCAGTACTTC. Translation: CASSLFSGLAYEQYF.

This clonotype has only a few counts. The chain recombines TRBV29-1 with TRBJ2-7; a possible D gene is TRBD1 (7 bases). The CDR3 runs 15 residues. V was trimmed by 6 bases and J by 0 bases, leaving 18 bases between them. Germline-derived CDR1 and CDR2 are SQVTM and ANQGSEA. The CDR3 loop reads CSVTMTGRSSYEQYF. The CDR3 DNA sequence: TGCAGCGTGACTATGACAGGGAGGAGCTCCTACGAGCAGTACTTC.